These 6 T cell receptor beta chains were sequenced from one sample in a study of lymphopenia after photon versus proton radiotherapy. TCRdb keeps only in-frame clones here, not all; method: immunoSEQ multiplex PCR. The table lists under 80,000 clones, approximately 83% of them singletons, with approximately 2.4% in the top ten. The specimen was peripheral blood, collected from a patient treated with photon-based radiotherapy. Receptor source: a man aged 35 to 55 with gastric cancer.

This rearrangement joins TRBV4-1 to TRBJ1-2, with D uncertain. Germline V lookup: CDR1 MGHRA, CDR2 YSYEKL. The germline V and J ends were trimmed by 4 bases and 6 bases, with 12 bases remaining between them. The CDR3 consists of 13 residues. As DNA, the CDR3 is TGCGCCAGCAGCCTAGTGGGGAGTAATGGCTACACCTTC. This translates into CASSLVGSNGYTF.

The chain links TRBV15 to TRBJ1-1; D possibly corresponds to TRBD1 (5 bases). V lost 2 bases, J lost 1 base, and 5 bases lay in between. Germline CDR1 is LNHNV and CDR2 is YYDKDF (reference sequence). CDR3 length: 13 residues. The chain's CDR3 is CATSRTGNTEAFF. The CDR3 DNA is TGTGCCACCAGCAGAACAGGGAACACTGAAGCTTTCTTT.

The rearrangement joins TRBV19 to TRBJ2-7; TRBD1 is a possible D gene (7 bases). V was pared by 1 base and J by 7 bases, with 14 bases between. Germline V gene lookup returns CDR1 LNHDA and CDR2 SQIVND (reference sequence). The CDR3 spans 14 residues. CDR3 amino acids: CASSIGTGRGEQYF. The CDR3 DNA sequence: TGTGCCAGTAGTATAGGGACAGGCCGGGGGGAGCAGTACTTC.

The chain recombines TRBV27 with TRBJ2-7; 9 positions agree with TRBD2. The V segment lost 4 bases and the J segment 6 bases; nucleotides outside the gene matches: 16. The V gene's germline CDR1 is MNHEY and CDR2 SMNVEV (reference sequence). This CDR3 has 17 amino acids. The CDR3 is CASSWGKGASGALEQYF. The DNA of the CDR3 is TGTGCCAGCAGTTGGGGGAAAGGGGCTAGCGGGGCCCTCGAGCAGTACTTC.

The chain links TRBV7-7 to TRBJ2-6; D might be TRBD1 (5 bases). The length of the CDR3 is 15 residues. From germline, CDR1 is SSHAT and CDR2 FNYEAQ (reference sequence). CDR3 sequence: CASSQGLSGANVLTF. The CDR3 DNA reads TGTGCTAGCTCTCAGGGTTTATCCGGGGCCAACGTCCTGACTTTC.

This chain connects TRBV10-3 to TRBJ1-5; D is unresolved. Per the germline V gene, CDR1 is ENHRY and CDR2 is SYGVKD. The CDR3 spans 13 residues. V dropped 4 bases and J dropped 4 bases, with 8 bases sitting between them. In DNA form, the CDR3 reads TGTGCCATCAGTGGGGGTGATAATCAGCCCCAGCATTTT. Its translation is CAISGGDNQPQHF.